The 15 T cell receptor beta chains below come from one sample, sequenced in a study of T cell responses to AZD1222 COVID-19 vaccine. This table comes from immunoSEQ multiplex PCR, and its TCRdb copy is limited to in-frame clones, with some not included. The repertoire holds approximately 74,000 clones, with over 80% as singletons. The sample consisted of peripheral blood, taken 28 days after the second AZD1222 dose. Receptor source: an adult who received the AZD1222 COVID-19 vaccine.

This chain connects TRBV5-4 to TRBJ2-5, with D maybe TRBD1 (5 bases). The V gene's germline CDR1 is SGHNT and CDR2 YYREEE (reference sequence). V was pared by 2 bases and J by 3 bases, with 8 bases between. The length of the CDR3 is 13 residues. For the CDR3, the DNA is TGTGCCAGCAGCTTTGACAGAGAAGAGACCCAGTACTTC. Amino acid sequence: CASSFDREETQYF. The variable domain in full, completed from reference TRBV5-4 and TRBJ2-5, reads ETGVTQSPTHLIKTRGQQVTLRCSSQSGHNTVSWYQQALGQGPQFIFQYYREEENGRGNFPPRFSGLQFPNYSSELNVNALELDDSALYLCASSFDREETQYFGPGTRLLVL.

The chain carries TRBV15 and TRBJ2-7; TRBD2 might be the D (6 bases). V shed 0 bases and J shed 3 bases, with 12 bases lying between them. This CDR3 has 15 residues. Germline V lookup: CDR1 LNHNV, CDR2 YYDKDF (reference sequence). CDR3 nucleotide sequence: TGTGCCACCAGCAGAGATCCTGGGGGGAACTACGAGCAGTACTTC. Translated: CATSRDPGGNYEQYF.

V and J are TRBV5-1 and TRBJ1-6, with D possibly being TRBD1 (6 bases). This CDR3 is 15 amino acids long. Per germline, CDR1 SGHRS and CDR2 YFSETQ. The ends were cut back, 1 base at V and 7 bases at J, with 12 bases in the middle. The CDR3 region is CASSLLQGGNSPLHF. CDR3 in DNA: TGCGCCAGCAGCTTGCTACAGGGCGGCAATTCACCCCTCCACTTT. The whole variable domain, remainder taken from reference TRBV5-1 and TRBJ1-6, is KAGVTQTPRYLIKTRGQQVTLSCSPISGHRSVSWYQQTPGQGLQFLFEYFSETQRNKGNFPGRFSGRQFSNSRSEMNVSTLELGDSALYLCASSLLQGGNSPLHFGNGTRLTVT.

For the CDR3, the DNA is TGTGCCACCAGCAAACCGGGGTATAGCAATCAGCCCCAGCATTTT. Protein sequence: CATSKPGYSNQPQHF. This rearrangement joins TRBV15 to TRBJ1-5; no firm D call. Trimming took 4 bases from V and 0 from J, leaving 10 bases between them. The CDR3 contains 15 residues. Germline V gene data show CDR1 as LNHNV and CDR2 as YYDKDF (reference sequence).

This chain links TRBV5-1 with TRBJ1-4, with a possible D match to TRBD1 (5 bases). Germline loops: CDR1 SGHRS, CDR2 YFSETQ. The CDR3 is made up of 15 amino acids. Trimming cost V 1 base and J 1 base, with 8 bases left between them. The CDR3 DNA reads as TGCGCCAGCAGCTTGTACGGGGGAACTAATGAAAAACTGTTTTTT. Residues: CASSLYGGTNEKLFF.

The chain links TRBV7-6 to TRBJ2-7; TRBD1 matches 7 bases. This CDR3 has 14 residues. The junction had 3 bases not matched to a gene; V was cut back by 4 bases and J by 0 bases. Germline V gives CDR1 SGHVS, CDR2 FNYEAQ. The CDR3 protein is CASSSGTASYEQYF. In DNA, the CDR3 is TGTGCCAGCAGCTCGGGGACAGCCTCCTACGAGCAGTACTTC.

V is TRBV9 and J is TRBJ1-5; 12 nucleotides align to TRBD1. Trimming took 4 bases from V and 3 from J; bases not matched to a gene: 5. In germline, CDR1 is SGDLS, CDR2 YYNGEE. The CDR3 totals 16 residues. CDR3 protein: CASSIGTGGPNQPQHF. CDR3 DNA sequence: TGTGCCAGCAGCATCGGGACAGGGGGCCCCAATCAGCCCCAGCATTTT. The full variable domain, rest sourced from reference TRBV9 and TRBJ1-5, is DSGVTQTPKHLITATGQRVTLRCSPRSGDLSVYWYQQSLDQGLQFLIQYYNGEERAKGNILERFSAQQFPDLHSELNLSSLELGDSALYFCASSIGTGGPNQPQHFGDGTRLSIL.

The rearrangement uses TRBV7-6 and TRBJ1-4; D is uncertain. The CDR3 loop spans 15 amino acids. Germline V gene sequence: CDR1 SGHVS, CDR2 FNYEAQ. The germline V and J ends were trimmed by 5 bases and 3 bases, with 13 bases remaining between them. CDR3 residues: CASSPSETANEKLFF. Written as DNA, the CDR3 is TGTGCCAGCAGCCCCTCTGAGACGGCTAATGAAAAACTGTTTTTT.

CDR3 nucleotide sequence: TGCAGCGTTGAGAGGGGTGTGGGTGAGACCCAGTACTTC. Amino acid sequence: CSVERGVGETQYF. The chain carries TRBV29-1 and TRBJ2-5, with D perhaps given as TRBD1 or TRBD2 (5 bases each). This CDR3 contains 13 residues. Deletions cut 3 bases from V and 5 bases from J, with 13 bases between. CDR1 is SQVTM and CDR2 is ANQGSEA in the germline V gene.

V is TRBV6-6 and J is TRBJ2-7; no reliable D call. Trimming pared 5 bases from V and 5 bases from J, leaving 10 bases between. The CDR3 has 12 amino acids. CDR1 is MNHNY and CDR2 is SVGAGI in the germline V gene (reference sequence). The CDR3 coding sequence is TGTGCCAGCAGTCCTACCGCCCACGAGCAGTACTTC. Amino acids: CASSPTAHEQYF.

V usage is TRBV28 and J usage is TRBJ1-2; 9 bases match TRBD1. J gave up 5 bases and V 1 base, and 2 bases lay outside the gene matches. Per the germline V gene, CDR1 is MDHEN and CDR2 is SYDVKM. This CDR3 region has 14 residues. The CDR3 is CASSLSGTGYGYTF. CDR3 coding DNA: TGTGCCAGCAGTTTATCGGGGACAGGGTATGGCTACACCTTC.

J is TRBJ2-1 and V is TRBV15; a weak D match, TRBD2 (5 bases). CDR3 size: 12 residues. The V gene's germline CDR1 is LNHNV and CDR2 YYDKDF (reference sequence). V shed 6 bases and J shed 12 bases, with 15 bases lying between them. The CDR3 DNA is TGTGCCACCAGGAGAAACCGGGATCCGCAGTTCTTC. It specifies CATRRNRDPQFF.

The gene calls are TRBV21-1 and TRBJ1-2; the DNA was not used to check the table's D call, TRBD1. TRBV21-1 is labeled a pseudogene. CDR3 length: 15 amino acids. The CDR3: CASSKWASDAYGYTF. In DNA form, the CDR3 reads TGTGCCAGCAGCAAGTGGGCCTCGGATGCCTATGGCTACACCTTC.

The CDR3 region is CASKPGQMNTEAFF. As DNA, the CDR3 is TGTGCCAGTAAACCGGGACAGATGAACACTGAAGCTTTCTTT. This chain links TRBV19 with TRBJ1-1, with 7 nucleotides matching TRBD1. With V trimmed by 7 bases and J by 0 bases, 5 bases remained unmatched. The length of the CDR3 is 14 residues. Per the germline V gene, CDR1 is LNHDA and CDR2 is SQIVND (reference sequence).

The chain joins TRBV27 to TRBJ1-1; D possibly corresponds to TRBD1 (5 bases). There are 12 residues in the CDR3. Germline V gene sequence: CDR1 MNHEY, CDR2 SMNVEV (reference sequence). V was pared by 2 bases and J by 7 bases, with 8 bases between. The CDR3 DNA reads as TGTGCCAGCAGTTTAGGAGGGGATGAAGCTTTCTTT. This codes for CASSLGGDEAFF.